The clone carrying this T cell receptor beta chain was found a few times. Its antigen is as yet unknown. These data belong to a study of OX40 agonist ivuxolimab in advanced cancers. The wider study: A male proportion of approximately 83% was recorded, with mean age roughly 62 years and range roughly 20 to 90. Notes on the study in general: Antigen specificity of clonally expanded peripheral T cells was not established.

TCRdb's table, derived via immunoSEQ multiplex PCR, lists solely in-frame clones and lacks some. The table includes 97,000 or so clones, around 91% detected once. This receptor was taken from an adult with an advanced solid tumor such as melanoma, head and neck, liver or kidney cancer. This specimen was CD4+ or CD8+ T cells sorted from blood, taken in a trial of the OX40 agonist ivuxolimab.

For the CDR3, the DNA is TGTGCCAGCAGTTCCCTATCCGTAAGGTACGAGCAGTACTTC. Translated: CASSSLSVRYEQYF. The chain joins TRBV27 to TRBJ2-7; D is unresolved. Between the trimmed V and J ends, which lost 4 bases and 4 bases, there was a span of 14 bases. The CDR3 has 14 residues. Germline-derived CDR1 and CDR2 are MNHEY and SMNVEV (reference sequence).